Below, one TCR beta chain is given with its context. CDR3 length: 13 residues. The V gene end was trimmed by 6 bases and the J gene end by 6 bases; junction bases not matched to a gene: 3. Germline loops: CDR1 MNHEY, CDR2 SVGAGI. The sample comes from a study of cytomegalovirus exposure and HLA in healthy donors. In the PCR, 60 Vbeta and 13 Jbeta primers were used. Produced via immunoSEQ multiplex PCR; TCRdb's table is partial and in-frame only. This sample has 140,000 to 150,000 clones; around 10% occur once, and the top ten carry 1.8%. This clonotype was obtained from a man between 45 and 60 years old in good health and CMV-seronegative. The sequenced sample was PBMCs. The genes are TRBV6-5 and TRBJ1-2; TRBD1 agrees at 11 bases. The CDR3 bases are TGTGCCAGCAGCCGGACAGGGGGCCATGGCTACACCTTC. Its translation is CASSRTGGHGYTF.